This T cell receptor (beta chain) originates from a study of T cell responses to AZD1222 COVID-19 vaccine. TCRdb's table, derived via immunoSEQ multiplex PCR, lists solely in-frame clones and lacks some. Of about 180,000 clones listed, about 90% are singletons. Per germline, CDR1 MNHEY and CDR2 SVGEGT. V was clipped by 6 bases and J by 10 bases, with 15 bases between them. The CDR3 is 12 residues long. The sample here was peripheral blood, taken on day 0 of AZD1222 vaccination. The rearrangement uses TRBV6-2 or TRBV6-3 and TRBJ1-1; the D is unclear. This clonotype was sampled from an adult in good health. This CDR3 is CASSLDGRGAFF. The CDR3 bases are TGTGCCAGCAGCCTAGACGGGAGAGGAGCTTTCTTT.